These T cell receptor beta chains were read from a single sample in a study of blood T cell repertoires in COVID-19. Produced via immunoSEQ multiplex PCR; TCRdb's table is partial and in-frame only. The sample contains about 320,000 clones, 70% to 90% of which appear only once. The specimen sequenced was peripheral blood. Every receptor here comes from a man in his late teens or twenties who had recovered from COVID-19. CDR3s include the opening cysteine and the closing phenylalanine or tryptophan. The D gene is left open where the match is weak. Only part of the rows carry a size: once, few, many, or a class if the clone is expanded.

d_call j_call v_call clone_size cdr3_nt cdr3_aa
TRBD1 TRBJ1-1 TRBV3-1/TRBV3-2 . TGTGCCAGCAGCCAAGTCTACAGGGGACCCTCGAACACTGAAGCTTTCTTT CASSQVYRGPSNTEAFF
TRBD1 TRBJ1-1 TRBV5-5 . TGTGCCAGCAGCTTGCAGGGGGCGCGGACTGAAGCTTTCTTT CASSLQGARTEAFF
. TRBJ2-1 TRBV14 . TGTGCCAGCAAGGATCTGGGGGGTCCTGAGCAGTTCTTC CASKDLGGPEQFF
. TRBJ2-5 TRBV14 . TGTGCCAGCAGCCCCGACAGACAGACCCAGTACTTC CASSPDRQTQYF
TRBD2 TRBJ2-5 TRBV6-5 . TGTGCCAGCAGTTCTAGCGGGGAGACCCAGTACTTC CASSSSGETQYF
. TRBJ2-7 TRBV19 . TGTGCCAGTAGTGTCCCGGGACAATACTCCTACGAGCAGTACTTC CASSVPGQYSYEQYF
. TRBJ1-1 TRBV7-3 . TGTGCCAGCAGCTTAACAGGAGGGAACACTGAAGCTTTCTTT CASSLTGGNTEAFF
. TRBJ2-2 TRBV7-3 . TGTGCCAGCAGCACAACAGGGTCAACCGGGGAGCTGTTTTTT CASSTTGSTGELFF
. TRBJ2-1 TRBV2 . TGTGCCAGCAGTGCCCCCCCAGGAGGACGTCTGTTCTTC CASSAPPGGRLFF
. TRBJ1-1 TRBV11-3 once TGTGCCAGCAGCCAGGGGACGGGCAGAGGAGCTTTCTTT CASSQGTGRGAFF
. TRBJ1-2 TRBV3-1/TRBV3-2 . TGTGCCAGCAGCCAAGATCTCGGTATGAGCTATGGCTACACCTTC CASSQDLGMSYGYTF
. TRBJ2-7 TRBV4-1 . TGCGCCAGCAGCCACCCTGGGGCTTACGAGCAGTACTTC CASSHPGAYEQYF
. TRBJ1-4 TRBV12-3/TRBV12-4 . TGTGCCAGCAGTTTTGGACATCCTGAAAAACTGTTTTTT CASSFGHPEKLFF
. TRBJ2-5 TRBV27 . TGTGCCAGCAGTTGGAGCAATCAAGAGACCCAGTACTTC CASSWSNQETQYF
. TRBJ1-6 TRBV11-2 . TGTGCCAGCAGCTTAGATTCAGGGAGGGTTTTTCCCCTCCACTTT CASSLDSGRVFPLHF
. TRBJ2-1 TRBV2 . TGTGCCAGCATAGGACAATCCAATGAGCAGTTCTTC CASIGQSNEQFF
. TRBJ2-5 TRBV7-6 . TGTGCCAGCGGGGGGGCGGGGGAGACCCAGTACTTC CASGGAGETQYF
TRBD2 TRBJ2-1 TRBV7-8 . TGTGCCAGCAGCTCCCCCATAGGGCTAGCGGGGGGGCTCAGCTCCTACAATGAGCAGTTCTTC CASSSPIGLAGGLSSYNEQFF
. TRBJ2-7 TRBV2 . TGTGCCAGCCAGACAGGAGGTTTC CASQTGGF
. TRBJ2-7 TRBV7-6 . TGTGCCAGCAGCCCTCGGGACATTTCCTACGAGCAGTACTTC CASSPRDISYEQYF
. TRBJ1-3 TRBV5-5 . TGTGCCAGCAGCCTCGGAGGGCCTGGAAACACCATATATTTT CASSLGGPGNTIYF
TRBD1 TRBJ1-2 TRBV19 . TGTGCCAGTAGTCCCTTACAGGGGGCGGCTGGCTACACCTTC CASSPLQGAAGYTF
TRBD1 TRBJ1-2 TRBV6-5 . TGTGCCAGCAGTTACTCGGGACAGGGCTATGGCTACACCTTC CASSYSGQGYGYTF
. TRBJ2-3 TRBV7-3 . TGTGCCAGCAGCTTGGGCGGGATGAGCACAGATACGCAGTATTTT CASSLGGMSTDTQYF
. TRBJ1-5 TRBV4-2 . TGTGCCAGCAGCTACGACAAGACCAGCAATCAGCCCCAGCATTTT CASSYDKTSNQPQHF
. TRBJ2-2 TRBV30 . TGTGCCTGGAGTGGGTCAGTGACAGGGAACACCGGGGAGCTGTTTTTT CAWSGSVTGNTGELFF
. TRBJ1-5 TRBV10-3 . TGTGCCATCAGTGAAGGGGCAGCTAGCAATCAGCCCCAGCATTTT CAISEGAASNQPQHF
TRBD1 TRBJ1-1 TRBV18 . TGTGCCAGCTCACCCCTCCGACAGGGGACCACTGAAGCTTTCTTT CASSPLRQGTTEAFF
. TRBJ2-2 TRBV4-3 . TGCGCCAGCAGCCAGATCCCACCTACTAGGGAGACCACCGGGGAGCTGTTTTTT CASSQIPPTRETTGELFF
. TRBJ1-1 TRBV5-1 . TGCGCCAGCAGCTTGCCACTCGGAGGGAGCACTGAAGCTTTCTTT CASSLPLGGSTEAFF
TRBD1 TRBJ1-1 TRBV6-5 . TGTGCCAGCAGTTACTCCGCGACAGGGGGCACTGAAGCTTTCTTT CASSYSATGGTEAFF
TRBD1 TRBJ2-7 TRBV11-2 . TGTGCCAGCAGTACCCCCGAACAGGGGACCCACGAGCAGTACTTC CASSTPEQGTHEQYF
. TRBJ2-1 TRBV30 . TGTGCCTGGACCGACAATACCAGAGTTGAGCAGTTCTTC CAWTDNTRVEQFF
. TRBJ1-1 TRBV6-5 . TGTGCCAGCAGTTACGTCTCACAGGGCAACACTGAAGCTTTCTTT CASSYVSQGNTEAFF
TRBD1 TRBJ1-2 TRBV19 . TGTGCCAGTAGTACGGGACAGCAATTCTACGGCTACACCTTC CASSTGQQFYGYTF
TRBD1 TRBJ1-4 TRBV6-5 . TGTGCCAGCAGTTACGGGGGACAGGGAGGTGAAAAACTGTTTTTT CASSYGGQGGEKLFF
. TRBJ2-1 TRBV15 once TGTGCCACCAGCACGGTCCCTTCTGAGCAGTTCTTC CATSTVPSEQFF
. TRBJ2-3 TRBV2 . TGTGCCTACTCCGATGGGGGACACCGCACAGATACGCAGTATTTT CAYSDGGHRTDTQYF
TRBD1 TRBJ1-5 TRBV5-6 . TGTGCCAGCAGCTTGGAACAGGGGCTCTATAGCAATCAGCCCCAGCATTTT CASSLEQGLYSNQPQHF
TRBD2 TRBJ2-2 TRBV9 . TGTGCCAGCAGCGTTAAAGTACTAGCGGGGGCGACAGACGCTGGGGAGCTGTTTTTT CASSVKVLAGATDAGELFF
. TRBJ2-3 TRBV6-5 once TGTGCCAGCAGTTACTCTGGCCCCCGCACAGATACGCAGTATTTT CASSYSGPRTDTQYF
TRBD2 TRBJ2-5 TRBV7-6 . TGTGCCAGCAGCGCTTACGGGACTAGCGGAAACCAAGAGACCCAGTACTTC CASSAYGTSGNQETQYF
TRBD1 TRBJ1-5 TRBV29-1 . TGCAGCGTGGGGACAGGGTCGCATCAGCCCCAGCATTTT CSVGTGSHQPQHF
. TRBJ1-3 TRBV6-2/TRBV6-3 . TGTGCCAGCAGTCCCCTCAGGGACACCATATATTTT CASSPLRDTIYF
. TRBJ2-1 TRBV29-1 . TGCAGCGTCGCCGAGGGGGCCTACAATGAGCAGTTCTTC CSVAEGAYNEQFF
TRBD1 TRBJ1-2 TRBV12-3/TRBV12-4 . TGTGCCAGCAGTCGGGACAGTTCCTATGGCTACACCTTC CASSRDSSYGYTF
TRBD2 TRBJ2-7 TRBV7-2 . TGTGCCAGCAGCCCGCCTGGACTAGCCTACGAGCAGTACTTC CASSPPGLAYEQYF
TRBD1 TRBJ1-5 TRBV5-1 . TGCGCCAGCAGCTCGGGGACAGATCAGCCCCAGCATTTT CASSSGTDQPQHF
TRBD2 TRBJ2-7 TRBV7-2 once TGTGCCAGCAGCTTAGGAGGGACTAGCGGGAGTTACGAGCAGTACTTC CASSLGGTSGSYEQYF